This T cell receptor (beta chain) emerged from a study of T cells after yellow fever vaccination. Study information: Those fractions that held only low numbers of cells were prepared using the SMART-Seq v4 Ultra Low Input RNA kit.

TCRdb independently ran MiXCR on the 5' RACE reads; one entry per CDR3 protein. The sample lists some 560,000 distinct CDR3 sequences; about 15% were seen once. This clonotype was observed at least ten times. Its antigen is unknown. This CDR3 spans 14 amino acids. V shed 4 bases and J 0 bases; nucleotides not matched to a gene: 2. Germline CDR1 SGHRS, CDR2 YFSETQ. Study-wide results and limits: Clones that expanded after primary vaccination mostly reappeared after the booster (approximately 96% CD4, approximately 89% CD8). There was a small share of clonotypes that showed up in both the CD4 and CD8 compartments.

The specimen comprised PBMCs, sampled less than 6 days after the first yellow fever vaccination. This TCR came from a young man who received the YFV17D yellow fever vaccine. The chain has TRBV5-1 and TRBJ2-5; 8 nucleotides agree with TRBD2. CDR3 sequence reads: CASSLRGDQETQYF. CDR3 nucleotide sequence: TGCGCCAGCAGCCTGCGGGGGGACCAAGAGACCCAGTACTTC.